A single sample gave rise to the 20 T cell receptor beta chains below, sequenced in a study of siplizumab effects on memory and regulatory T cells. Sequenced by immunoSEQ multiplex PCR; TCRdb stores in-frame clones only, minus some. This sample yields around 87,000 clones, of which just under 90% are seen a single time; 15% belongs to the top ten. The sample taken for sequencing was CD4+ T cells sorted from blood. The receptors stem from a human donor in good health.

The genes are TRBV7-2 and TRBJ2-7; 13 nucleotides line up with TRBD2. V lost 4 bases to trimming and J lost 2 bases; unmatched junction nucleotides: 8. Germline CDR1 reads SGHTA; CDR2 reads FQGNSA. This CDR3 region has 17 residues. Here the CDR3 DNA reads TGTGCCAGCAGCTACAGGACCGGGACTAGCGGGACCTACGAGCAGTACTTC. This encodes CASSYRTGTSGTYEQYF.

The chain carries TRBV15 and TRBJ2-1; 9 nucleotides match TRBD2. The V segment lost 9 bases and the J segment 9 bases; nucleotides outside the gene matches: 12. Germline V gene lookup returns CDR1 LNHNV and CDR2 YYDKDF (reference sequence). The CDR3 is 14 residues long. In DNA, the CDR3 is TGTGCCACTCAAACCGGGACTAGCATTCTTGAGCAGTTCTTC. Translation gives CATQTGTSILEQFF.

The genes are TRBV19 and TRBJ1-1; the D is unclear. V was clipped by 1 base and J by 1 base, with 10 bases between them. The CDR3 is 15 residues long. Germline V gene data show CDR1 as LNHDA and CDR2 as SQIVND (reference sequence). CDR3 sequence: CASSIGAGANTEAFF. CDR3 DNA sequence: TGTGCCAGTAGTATAGGGGCAGGAGCGAACACTGAAGCTTTCTTT.

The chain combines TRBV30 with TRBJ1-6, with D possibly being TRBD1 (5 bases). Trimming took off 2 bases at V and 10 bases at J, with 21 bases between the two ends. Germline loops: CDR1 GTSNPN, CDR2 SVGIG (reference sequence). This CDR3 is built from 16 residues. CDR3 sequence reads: CAWSHQRLSRGSPLHF. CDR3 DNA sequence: TGTGCCTGGAGTCATCAACGGCTGTCGCGGGGCTCACCCCTCCACTTT. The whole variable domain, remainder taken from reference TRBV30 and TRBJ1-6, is SQTIHQWPATLVQPVGSPLSLECTVEGTSNPNLYWYRQAAGRGLQLLFYSVGIGQISSEVPQNLSASRPQDRQFILSSKKLLLSDSGFYLCAWSHQRLSRGSPLHFGNGTRLTVT.

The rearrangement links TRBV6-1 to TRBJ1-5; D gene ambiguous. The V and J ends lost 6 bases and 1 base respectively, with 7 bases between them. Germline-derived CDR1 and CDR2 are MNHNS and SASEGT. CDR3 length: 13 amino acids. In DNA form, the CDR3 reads TGTGCCAGCAGGGAACAGAGCAATCAGCCCCAGCATTTT. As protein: CASREQSNQPQHF.

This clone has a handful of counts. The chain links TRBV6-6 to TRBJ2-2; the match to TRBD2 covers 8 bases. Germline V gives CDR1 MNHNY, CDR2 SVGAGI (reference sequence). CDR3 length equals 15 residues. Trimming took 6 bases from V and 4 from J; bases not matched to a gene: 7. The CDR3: CASSITGGSTGELFF. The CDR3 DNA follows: TGTGCCAGCAGCATCACGGGAGGGTCCACCGGGGAGCTGTTTTTT.

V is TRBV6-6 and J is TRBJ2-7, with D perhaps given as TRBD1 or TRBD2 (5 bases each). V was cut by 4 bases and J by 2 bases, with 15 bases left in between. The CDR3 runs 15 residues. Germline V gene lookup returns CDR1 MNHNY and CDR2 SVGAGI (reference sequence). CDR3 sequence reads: CASSLPGTTPYEQYF. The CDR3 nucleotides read TGTGCCAGCAGTTTGCCCGGGACCACTCCCTACGAGCAGTACTTC.

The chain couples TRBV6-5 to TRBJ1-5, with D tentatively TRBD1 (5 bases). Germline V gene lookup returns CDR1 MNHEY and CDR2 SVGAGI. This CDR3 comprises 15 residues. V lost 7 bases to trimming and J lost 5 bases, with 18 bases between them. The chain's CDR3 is CASKTTGAGDQPQHF. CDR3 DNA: TGTGCCAGCAAAACCACCGGGGCCGGGGATCAGCCCCAGCATTTT.

CDR3 nucleotide sequence: TGCGCCAGCAGCTTCGCAGGGTCCGATACGCAGTATTTT. Its protein product is CASSFAGSDTQYF. The genes are TRBV5-1 and TRBJ2-3; tentatively, D is TRBD1 (5 bases). With 2 bases removed from V and 6 bases from J, the gap between germline ends came to 10 bases. Germline CDR1 is SGHRS and CDR2 is YFSETQ. CDR3 size: 13 residues.

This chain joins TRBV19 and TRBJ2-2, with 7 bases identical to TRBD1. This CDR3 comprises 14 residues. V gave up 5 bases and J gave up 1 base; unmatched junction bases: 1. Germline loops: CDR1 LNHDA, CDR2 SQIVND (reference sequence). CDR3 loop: CASSWTGNTGELFF. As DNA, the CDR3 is TGTGCCAGTAGTTGGACAGGGAACACCGGGGAGCTGTTTTTT. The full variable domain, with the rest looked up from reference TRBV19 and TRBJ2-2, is DGGITQSPKYLFRKEGQNVTLSCEQNLNHDAMYWYRQDPGQGLRLIYYSQIVNDFQKGDIAEGYSVSREKKESFPLTVTSAQKNPTAFYLCASSWTGNTGELFFGEGSRLTVL.

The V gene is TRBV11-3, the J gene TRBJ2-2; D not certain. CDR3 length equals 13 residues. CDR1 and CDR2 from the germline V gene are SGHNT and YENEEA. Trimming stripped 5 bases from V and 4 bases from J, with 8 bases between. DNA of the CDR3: TGTGCCAGCAGCCACACGAGCACCGGGGAGCTGTTTTTT. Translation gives CASSHTSTGELFF.

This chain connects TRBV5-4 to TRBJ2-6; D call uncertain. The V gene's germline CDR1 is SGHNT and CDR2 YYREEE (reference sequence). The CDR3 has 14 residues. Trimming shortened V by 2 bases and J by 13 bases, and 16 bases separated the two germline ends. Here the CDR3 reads CASSLRASSEVLTF. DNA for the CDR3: TGTGCCAGCAGCTTACGGGCCTCTTCAGAAGTCCTGACTTTC.

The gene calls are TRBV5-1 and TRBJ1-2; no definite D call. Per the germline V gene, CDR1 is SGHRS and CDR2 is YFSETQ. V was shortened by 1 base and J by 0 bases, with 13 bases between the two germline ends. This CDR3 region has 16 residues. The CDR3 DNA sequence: TGCGCCAGCAGCTTGACGGTGAGGCCTTCTAACTATGGCTACACCTTC. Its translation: CASSLTVRPSNYGYTF.

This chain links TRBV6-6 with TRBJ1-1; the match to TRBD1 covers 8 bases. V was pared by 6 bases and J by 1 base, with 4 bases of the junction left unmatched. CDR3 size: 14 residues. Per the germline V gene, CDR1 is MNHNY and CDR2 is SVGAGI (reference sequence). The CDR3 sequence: CASREGQANTEAFF. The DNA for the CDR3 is TGTGCCAGCAGAGAGGGACAGGCGAACACTGAAGCTTTCTTT.

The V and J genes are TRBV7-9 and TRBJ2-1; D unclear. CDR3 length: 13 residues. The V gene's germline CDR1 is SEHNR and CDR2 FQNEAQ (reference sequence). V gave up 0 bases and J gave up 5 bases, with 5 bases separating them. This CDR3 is CASSLARNNEQFF. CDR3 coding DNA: TGTGCCAGCAGCTTAGCGCGGAACAATGAGCAGTTCTTC.

CDR3 DNA sequence: TGTGCCAGCAGCCCAACTAGCGGGAGCCCTTACAATGAGCAGTTCTTC. As protein: CASSPTSGSPYNEQFF. The chain combines TRBV7-8 with TRBJ2-1, with 11 bases identical to TRBD2. The CDR3 loop spans 16 amino acids. V shed 5 bases, J shed 4 bases, and the junction held 7 bases outside the gene matches. Germline CDR1 SGHVS, CDR2 FQNEAQ.

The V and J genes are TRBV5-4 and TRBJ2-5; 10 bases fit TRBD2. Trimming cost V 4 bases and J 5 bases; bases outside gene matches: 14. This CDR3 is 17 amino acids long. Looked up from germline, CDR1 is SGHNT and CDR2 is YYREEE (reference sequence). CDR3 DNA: TGTGCCAGCAGCCCCGAACCGCTAGCGGGAGACTGGGAGACCCAGTACTTC. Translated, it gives CASSPEPLAGDWETQYF. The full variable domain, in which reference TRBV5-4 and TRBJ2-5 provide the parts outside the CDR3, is ETGVTQSPTHLIKTRGQQVTLRCSSQSGHNTVSWYQQALGQGPQFIFQYYREEENGRGNFPPRFSGLQFPNYSSELNVNALELDDSALYLCASSPEPLAGDWETQYFGPGTRLLVL.

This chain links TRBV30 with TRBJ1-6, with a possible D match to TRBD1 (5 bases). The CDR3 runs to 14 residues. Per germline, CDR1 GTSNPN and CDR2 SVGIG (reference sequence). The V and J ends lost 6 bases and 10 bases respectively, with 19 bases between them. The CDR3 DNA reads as TGTGCCTGTGACAGAAGCGGGGTGAACTCACCCCTCCACTTT. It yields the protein CACDRSGVNSPLHF.

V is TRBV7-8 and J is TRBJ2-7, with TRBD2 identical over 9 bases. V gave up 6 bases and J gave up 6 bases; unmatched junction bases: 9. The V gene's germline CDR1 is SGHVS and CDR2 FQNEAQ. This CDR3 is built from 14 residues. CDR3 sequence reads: CASSLLAGKGEQYF. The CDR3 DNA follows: TGTGCCAGCAGTCTACTAGCGGGTAAAGGCGAGCAGTACTTC. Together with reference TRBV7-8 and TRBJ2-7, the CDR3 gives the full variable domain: GAGVSQSPRYKVAKRGQDVALRCDPISGHVSLFWYQQALGQGPEFLTYFQNEAQLDKSGLPSDRFFAERPEGSVSTLKIQRTQQEDSAVYLCASSLLAGKGEQYFGPGTRLTVT.

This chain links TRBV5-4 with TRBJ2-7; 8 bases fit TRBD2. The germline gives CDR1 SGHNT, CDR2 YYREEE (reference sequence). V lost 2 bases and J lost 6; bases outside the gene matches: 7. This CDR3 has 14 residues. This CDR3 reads CASSFPGGPSEQYF. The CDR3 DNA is TGTGCCAGCAGCTTCCCGGGAGGGCCTTCCGAGCAGTACTTC.